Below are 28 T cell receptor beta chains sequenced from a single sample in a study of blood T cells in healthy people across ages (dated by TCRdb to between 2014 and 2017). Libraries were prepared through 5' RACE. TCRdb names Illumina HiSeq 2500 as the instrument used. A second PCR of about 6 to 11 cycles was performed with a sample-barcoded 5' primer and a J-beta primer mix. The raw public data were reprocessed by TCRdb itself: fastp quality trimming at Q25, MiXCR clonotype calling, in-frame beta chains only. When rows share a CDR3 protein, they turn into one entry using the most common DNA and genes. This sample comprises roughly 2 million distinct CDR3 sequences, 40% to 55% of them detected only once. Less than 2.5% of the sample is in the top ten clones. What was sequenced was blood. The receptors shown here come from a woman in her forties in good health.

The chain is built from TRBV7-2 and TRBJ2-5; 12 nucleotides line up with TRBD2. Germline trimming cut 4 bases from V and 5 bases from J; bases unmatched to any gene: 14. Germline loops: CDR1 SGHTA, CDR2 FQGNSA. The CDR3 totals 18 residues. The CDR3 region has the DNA TGTGCCAGCAGCTCAAGGAGGCTAGCGGGGGGGCCTTATGAGACCCAGTACTTC. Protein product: CASSSRRLAGGPYETQYF. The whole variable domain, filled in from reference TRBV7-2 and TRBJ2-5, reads GAGVSQSPSNKVTEKGKDVELRCDPISGHTALYWYRQSLGQGLEFLIYFQGNSAPDKSGLPSDRFSAERTGGSVSTLTIQRTQQEDSAVYLCASSSRRLAGGPYETQYFGPGTRLLVL.

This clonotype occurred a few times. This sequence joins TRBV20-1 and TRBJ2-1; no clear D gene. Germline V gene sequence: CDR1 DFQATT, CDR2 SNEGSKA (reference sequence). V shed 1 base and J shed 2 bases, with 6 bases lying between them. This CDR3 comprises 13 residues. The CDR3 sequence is CSARVVTYNEQFF. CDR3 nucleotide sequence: TGCAGTGCTAGAGTAGTCACCTACAATGAGCAGTTCTTC.

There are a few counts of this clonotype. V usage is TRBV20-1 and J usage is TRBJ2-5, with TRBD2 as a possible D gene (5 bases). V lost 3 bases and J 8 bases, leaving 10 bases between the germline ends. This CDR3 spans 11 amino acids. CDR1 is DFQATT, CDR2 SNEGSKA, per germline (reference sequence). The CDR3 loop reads CSASEGITQYF. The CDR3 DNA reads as TGCAGTGCTAGTGAGGGTATCACCCAGTACTTC.

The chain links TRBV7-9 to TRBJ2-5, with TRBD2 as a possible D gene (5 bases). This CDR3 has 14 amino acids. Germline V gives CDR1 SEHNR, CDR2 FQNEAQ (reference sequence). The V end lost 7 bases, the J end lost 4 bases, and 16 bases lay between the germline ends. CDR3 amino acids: CASIPEGLGETQYF. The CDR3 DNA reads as TGTGCCAGCATCCCTGAGGGCTTGGGAGAGACCCAGTACTTC.

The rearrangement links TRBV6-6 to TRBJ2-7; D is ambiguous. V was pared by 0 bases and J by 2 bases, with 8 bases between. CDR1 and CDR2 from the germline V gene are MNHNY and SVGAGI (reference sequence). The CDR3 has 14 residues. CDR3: CASSYSTATYEQYF. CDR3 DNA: TGTGCCAGCAGTTACTCGACGGCTACCTACGAGCAGTACTTC.

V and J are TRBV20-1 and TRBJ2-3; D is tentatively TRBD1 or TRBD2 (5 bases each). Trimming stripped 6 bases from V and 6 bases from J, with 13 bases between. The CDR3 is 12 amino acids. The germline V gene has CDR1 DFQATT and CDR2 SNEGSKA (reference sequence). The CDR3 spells CSALDWGDTQYF. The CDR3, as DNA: TGCAGTGCCCTCGACTGGGGGGATACGCAGTATTTT.

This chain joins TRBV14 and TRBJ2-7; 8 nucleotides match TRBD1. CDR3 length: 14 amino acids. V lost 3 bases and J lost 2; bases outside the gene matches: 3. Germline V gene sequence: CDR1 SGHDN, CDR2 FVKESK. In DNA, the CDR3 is TGTGCCAGCAGCCATACGGACAGGGCCTACGAGCAGTACTTC. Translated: CASSHTDRAYEQYF.

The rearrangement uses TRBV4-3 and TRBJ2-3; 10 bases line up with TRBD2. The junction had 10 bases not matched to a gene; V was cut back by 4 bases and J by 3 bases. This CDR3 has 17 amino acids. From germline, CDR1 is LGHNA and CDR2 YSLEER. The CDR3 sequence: CASSPSGLLAGTDTQYF. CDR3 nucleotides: TGCGCCAGCAGCCCAAGTGGGTTACTAGCGGGAACAGATACGCAGTATTTT.

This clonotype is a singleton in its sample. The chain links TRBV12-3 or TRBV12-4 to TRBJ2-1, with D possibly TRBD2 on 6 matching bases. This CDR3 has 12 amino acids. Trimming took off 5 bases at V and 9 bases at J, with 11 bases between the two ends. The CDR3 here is CASSRGDPEQFF. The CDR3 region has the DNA TGTGCCAGCAGTCGCGGGGACCCTGAGCAGTTCTTC.

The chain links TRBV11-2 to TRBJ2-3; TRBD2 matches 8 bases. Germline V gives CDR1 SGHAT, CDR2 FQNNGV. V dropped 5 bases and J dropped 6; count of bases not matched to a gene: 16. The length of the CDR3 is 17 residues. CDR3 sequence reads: CASSNFGGGIRSDTQYF. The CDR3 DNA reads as TGTGCCAGCAGCAACTTCGGCGGGGGGATACGATCCGATACGCAGTATTTT.

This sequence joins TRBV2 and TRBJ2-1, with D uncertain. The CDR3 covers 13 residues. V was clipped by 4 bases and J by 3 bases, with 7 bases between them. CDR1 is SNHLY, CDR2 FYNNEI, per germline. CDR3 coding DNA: TGTGCCAGCAGTGTCCAGTTCTACAATGAGCAGTTCTTC. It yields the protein CASSVQFYNEQFF.

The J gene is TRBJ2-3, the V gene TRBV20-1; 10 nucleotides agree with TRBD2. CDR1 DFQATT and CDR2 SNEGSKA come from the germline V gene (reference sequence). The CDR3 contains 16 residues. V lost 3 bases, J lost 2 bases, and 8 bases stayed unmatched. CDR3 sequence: CSASSLAGAHTDTQYF. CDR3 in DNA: TGCAGTGCTAGTAGTCTAGCGGGGGCCCACACAGATACGCAGTATTTT.

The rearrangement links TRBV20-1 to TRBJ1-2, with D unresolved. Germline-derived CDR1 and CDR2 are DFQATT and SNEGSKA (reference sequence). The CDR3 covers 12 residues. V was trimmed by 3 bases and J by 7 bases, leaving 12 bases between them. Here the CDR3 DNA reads TGCAGTGCTAGTCCGGACCCTTGTGGCTACACCTTC. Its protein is CSASPDPCGYTF.

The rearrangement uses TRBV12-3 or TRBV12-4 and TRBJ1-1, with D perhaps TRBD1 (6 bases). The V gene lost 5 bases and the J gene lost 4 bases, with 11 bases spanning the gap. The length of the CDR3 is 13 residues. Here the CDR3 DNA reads TGTGCCAGCAGTCACAGGGAAATCACTGAAGCTTTCTTT. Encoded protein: CASSHREITEAFF.

The CDR3 protein is CATSRATGEQYF. For the CDR3, the DNA is TGTGCCACCAGCAGAGCCACAGGGGAGCAGTACTTC. The rearrangement links TRBV15 to TRBJ2-5; 7 bases are a match to TRBD1. V shed 1 base, J shed 11 bases, and the junction held 4 bases outside the gene matches. Germline CDR1 and CDR2: LNHNV and YYDKDF (reference sequence). CDR3 size: 12 residues.

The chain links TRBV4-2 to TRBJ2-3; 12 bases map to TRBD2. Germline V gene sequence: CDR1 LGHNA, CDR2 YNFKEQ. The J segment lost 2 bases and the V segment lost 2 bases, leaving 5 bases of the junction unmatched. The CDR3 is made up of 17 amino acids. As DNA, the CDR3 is TGTGCCAGCAGCCAATTCCGACTAGCGGGGGACACAGATACGCAGTATTTT. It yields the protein CASSQFRLAGDTDTQYF.

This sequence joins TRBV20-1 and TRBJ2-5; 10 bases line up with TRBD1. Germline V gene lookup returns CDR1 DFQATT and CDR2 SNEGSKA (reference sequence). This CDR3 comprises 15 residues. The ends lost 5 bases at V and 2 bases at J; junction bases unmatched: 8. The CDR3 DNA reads TGCAGTGCTGATCCCGGGACAGGGGCTCAAGAGACCCAGTACTTC. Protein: CSADPGTGAQETQYF.

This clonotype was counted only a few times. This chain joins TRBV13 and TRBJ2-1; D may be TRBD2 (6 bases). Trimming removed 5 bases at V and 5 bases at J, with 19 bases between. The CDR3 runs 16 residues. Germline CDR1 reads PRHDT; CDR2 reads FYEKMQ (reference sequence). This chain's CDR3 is CASSQNAGPSNNEQFF. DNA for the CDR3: TGTGCCAGCAGCCAAAACGCGGGACCCAGTAACAATGAGCAGTTCTTC.

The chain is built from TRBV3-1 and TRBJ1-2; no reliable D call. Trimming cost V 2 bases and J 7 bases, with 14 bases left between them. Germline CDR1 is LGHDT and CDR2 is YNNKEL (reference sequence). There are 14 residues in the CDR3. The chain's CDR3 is CASSQSPPGSGYTF. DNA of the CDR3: TGTGCCAGCAGCCAAAGCCCTCCCGGCTCTGGCTACACCTTC.

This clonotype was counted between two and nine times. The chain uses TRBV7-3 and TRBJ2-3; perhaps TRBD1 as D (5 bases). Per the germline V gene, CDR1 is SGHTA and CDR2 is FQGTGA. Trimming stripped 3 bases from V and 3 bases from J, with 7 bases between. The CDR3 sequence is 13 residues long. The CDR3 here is CASSFGHTDTQYF. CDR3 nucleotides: TGTGCCAGCAGCTTTGGACATACAGATACGCAGTATTTT.

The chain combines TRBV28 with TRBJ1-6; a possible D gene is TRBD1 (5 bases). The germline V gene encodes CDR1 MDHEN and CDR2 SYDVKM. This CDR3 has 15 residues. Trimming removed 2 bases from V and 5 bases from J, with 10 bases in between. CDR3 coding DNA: TGTGCCAGCAGTTTAGCAGGGAAAAATAATTCACCCCTCCACTTT. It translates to CASSLAGKNNSPLHF.

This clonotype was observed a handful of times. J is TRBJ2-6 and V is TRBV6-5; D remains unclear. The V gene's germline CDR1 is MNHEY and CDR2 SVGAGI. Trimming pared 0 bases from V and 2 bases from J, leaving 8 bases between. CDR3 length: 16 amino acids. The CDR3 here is CASSYSPPPGANVLTF. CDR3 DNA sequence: TGTGCCAGCAGTTACTCACCCCCTCCTGGGGCCAACGTCCTGACTTTC.

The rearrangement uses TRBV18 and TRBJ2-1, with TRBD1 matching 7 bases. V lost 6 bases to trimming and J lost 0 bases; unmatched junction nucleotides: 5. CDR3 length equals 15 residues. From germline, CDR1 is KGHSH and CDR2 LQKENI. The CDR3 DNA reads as TGTGCCAGCTCTCATGACAGGGACTCCTACAATGAGCAGTTCTTC. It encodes CASSHDRDSYNEQFF.

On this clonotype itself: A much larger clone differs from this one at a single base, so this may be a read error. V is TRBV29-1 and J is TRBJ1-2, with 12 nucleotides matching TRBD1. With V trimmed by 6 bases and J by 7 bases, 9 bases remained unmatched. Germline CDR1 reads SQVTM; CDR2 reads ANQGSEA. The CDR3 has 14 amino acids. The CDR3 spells CSVETGQGAGGYTF. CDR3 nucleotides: TGCAGCGTCGAGACGGGACAGGGGGCCGGTGGCTACACCTTC.

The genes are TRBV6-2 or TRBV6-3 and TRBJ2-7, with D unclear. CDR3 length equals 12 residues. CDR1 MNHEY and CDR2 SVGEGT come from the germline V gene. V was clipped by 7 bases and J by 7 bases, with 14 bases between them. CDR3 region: CASTGFRNEQYF. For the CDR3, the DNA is TGTGCCAGCACCGGCTTCCGGAATGAGCAGTACTTC.

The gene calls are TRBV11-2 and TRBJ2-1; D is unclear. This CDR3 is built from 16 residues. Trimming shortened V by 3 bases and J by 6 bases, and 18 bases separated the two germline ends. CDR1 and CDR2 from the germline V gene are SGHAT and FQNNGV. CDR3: CASSFPPQLSINEQFF. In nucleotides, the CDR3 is TGTGCCAGCAGCTTCCCCCCCCAGCTGTCCATCAATGAGCAGTTCTTC.

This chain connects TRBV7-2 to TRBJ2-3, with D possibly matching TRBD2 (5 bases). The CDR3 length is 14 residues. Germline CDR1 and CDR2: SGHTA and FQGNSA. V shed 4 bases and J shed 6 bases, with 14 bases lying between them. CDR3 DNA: TGTGCCAGCAGCTCAGAGGGCGGCCCCGATACGCAGTATTTT. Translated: CASSSEGGPDTQYF.

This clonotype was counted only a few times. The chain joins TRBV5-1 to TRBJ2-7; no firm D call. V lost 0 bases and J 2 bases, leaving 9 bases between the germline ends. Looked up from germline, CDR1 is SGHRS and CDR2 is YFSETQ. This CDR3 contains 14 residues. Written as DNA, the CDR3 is TGCGCCAGCAGCTTGGATCCGGTAGCCTACGAGCAGTACTTC. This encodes CASSLDPVAYEQYF.